The clone carrying this T cell receptor beta chain has more than one count but fewer than ten. Its antigen is currently unknown. The sample comes from a study of OX40 agonist ivuxolimab in advanced cancers. Study-wide findings and caveats: More expanded clones were found, on average, in CD8+ than in CD4+ T cells.

Clones were sequenced by immunoSEQ multiplex PCR, and TCRdb holds only the in-frame ones, with some missing. This table has 35,000 to 50,000 clones, more than 85% appearing once. V was pared by 1 base and J by 4 bases, with 12 bases between. The CDR3 is 14 residues long. Germline values: CDR1 SGHTS, CDR2 YDEGEE. The material was CD4+ or CD8+ T cells sorted from blood, obtained in a trial of the OX40 agonist ivuxolimab. The TCR originated in an adult with an advanced solid tumor such as melanoma, head and neck, liver or kidney cancer. The chain links TRBV5-8 to TRBJ2-7, with D uncertain. CDR3 nucleotide sequence: TGTGCCAGCAGCTTGATCTATACAGCATACGAGCAGTACTTC. Its translation is CASSLIYTAYEQYF.